These T cell receptor beta chains were read from a single sample in a study of control samples from healthy donors and cancer patients. Only in-frame clones appear in the TCRdb table, and some are missing; sequencing was by immunoSEQ multiplex PCR. The table shows 130,000 or so clones, with about 90% occurring only once. Source material: blood. The receptors derive from a man aged 18 to 29 in good health. Each CDR3 is given with its conserved first and last residue. A D gene is named only where the DNA matches it firmly. Clone size is shown for a subset of rows, as once, few, many or a class of expanded clone.

TRBV28,.,TRBJ1-4,.,CASSVRIVGEKLFF,TGTGCCAGCAGTGTCCGTATCGTCGGTGAAAAACTGTTTTTT
TRBV11-2,.,TRBJ1-5,.,CASSLEGLYSNQPQHF,TGTGCCAGCAGCTTAGAAGGCCTTTATAGCAATCAGCCCCAGCATTTT
TRBV19,.,TRBJ2-7,TRBD2,CASSIRREGGYEQYF,TGTGCCAGTAGTATACGTCGGGAGGGGGGTTACGAGCAGTACTTC
TRBV7-9,.,TRBJ2-7,.,CASSLSPGTYEQYF,TGTGCCAGCAGCTTATCACCGGGGACCTACGAGCAGTACTTC
TRBV28,few,TRBJ2-5,.,CASRPGQGRGGQETQYF,TGTGCCAGCAGGCCCGGACAGGGCCGGGGGGGCCAAGAGACCCAGTACTTC
TRBV27,.,TRBJ1-5,TRBD1,CATMTGRNQPQHF,TGTGCCACTATGACAGGGCGCAATCAGCCCCAGCATTTT
TRBV29-1,.,TRBJ1-2,.,CSARSQGGFGYTF,TGCAGCGCCAGGTCACAGGGAGGTTTTGGCTACACCTTC
TRBV30,.,TRBJ1-4,.,CAWMGGTTNEKLFF,TGTGCCTGGATGGGGGGCACAACTAATGAAAAACTGTTTTTT
TRBV21-1,.,TRBJ2-7,.,CASSPTSGGWDYEQYF,TGTGCCAGCAGTCCGACTAGCGGGGGATGGGACTACGAGCAGTACTTC
TRBV6-1,.,TRBJ1-2,.,CASSEARGPYGYTF,TGTGCCAGCAGTGAAGCCCGGGGCCCCTATGGCTACACCTTC
TRBV12-3/TRBV12-4,.,TRBJ1-1,.,CASGSRGYEAFF,TGTGCCAGCGGGTCAAGGGGCTATGAAGCTTTCTTT
TRBV5-5,.,TRBJ1-2,TRBD1,CASSSPGQAVYGYTF,TGTGCCAGCAGCTCCCCGGGACAGGCCGTCTATGGCTACACCTTC
TRBV10-3,.,TRBJ1-6,TRBD1,CAAKTGVYSPLHF,TGTGCCGCAAAGACAGGGGTCTATTCACCCCTCCACTTT
TRBV7-2,.,TRBJ2-2,TRBD2,CASSRSGTRGTGELFF,TGTGCCAGCAGCCGGTCCGGGACTAGAGGCACCGGGGAGCTGTTTTTT
TRBV29-1,once,TRBJ2-5,TRBD2,CSVDPGLQETQYF,TGCAGCGTCGACCCGGGACTACAAGAGACCCAGTACTTC
TRBV30,.,TRBJ1-2,.,CAWTAINYGYTF,TGTGCCTGGACAGCGATAAACTATGGCTACACCTTC
TRBV9,.,TRBJ1-1,.,CASSVADSTEAFF,TGTGCCAGCAGCGTCGCCGACAGCACTGAAGCTTTCTTT
TRBV7-6,once,TRBJ1-2,.,CASRAAGDYGYTF,TGTGCCAGCAGGGCGGCGGGAGACTATGGCTACACCTTC
TRBV6-6,.,TRBJ2-1,.,CASSGPRGEQFF,TGTGCCAGCAGTGGGCCGCGAGGCGAGCAGTTCTTC
TRBV29-1,.,TRBJ2-7,.,CSVESQTYEQYF,TGCAGCGTTGAATCGCAGACCTACGAGCAGTACTTC
TRBV5-1,.,TRBJ2-7,.,CASSSGTIDDEQYF,TGCGCCAGCAGCTCCGGGACAATCGACGACGAGCAGTACTTC
TRBV9,.,TRBJ1-2,TRBD1,CASSGSGGFYGYTF,TGTGCCAGCAGCGGATCAGGGGGGTTCTATGGCTACACCTTC
TRBV15,.,TRBJ1-5,.,CATSRDGYSNQPQHF,TGTGCCACCAGCAGAGACGGTTATAGCAATCAGCCCCAGCATTTT
TRBV10-3,.,TRBJ2-7,.,CAISEIRTYEQYF,TGTGCCATCAGTGAGATACGGACCTACGAGCAGTACTTC
TRBV5-1,.,TRBJ2-7,.,CASSLEAQISSYEQYF,TGCGCCAGCAGCTTGGAAGCACAGATAAGCTCCTACGAGCAGTACTTC
TRBV19,.,TRBJ2-3,.,CASSIVQGDTQYF,TGTGCCAGTAGTATAGTACAGGGAGATACGCAGTATTTT
TRBV9,.,TRBJ2-1,.,CASSVGLSNEQFF,TGTGCCAGCAGCGTGGGGCTCAGCAATGAGCAGTTCTTC
TRBV18,.,TRBJ2-2,.,CASSPRRGGNTGELFF,TGTGCCAGCTCACCACGGAGGGGCGGGAACACCGGGGAGCTGTTTTTT
TRBV29-1,.,TRBJ1-1,.,CSVEGRDSDTEAFF,TGCAGCGTTGAGGGGCGGGATTCAGACACTGAAGCTTTCTTT
TRBV6-5,.,TRBJ1-4,.,CASSTGSGEKLFF,TGTGCCAGCAGTACAGGGTCCGGGGAAAAACTGTTTTTT
TRBV19,.,TRBJ2-3,.,CASSPTRGDTQYF,TGTGCCAGTAGTCCGACCAGGGGAGATACGCAGTATTTT
TRBV7-7,.,TRBJ2-2,TRBD1,CASSSTQGANTGELFF,TGTGCCAGCAGCAGTACACAGGGGGCTAACACCGGGGAGCTGTTTTTT
TRBV5-4,once,TRBJ2-5,.,CASSAPEDGAKETQYF,TGTGCCAGCAGCGCACCGGAGGACGGGGCGAAAGAGACCCAGTACTTC
TRBV15,.,TRBJ2-1,.,CATSRVTVYNEQFF,TGTGCCACCAGCAGAGTAACAGTCTACAATGAGCAGTTCTTC
TRBV7-2,.,TRBJ1-3,TRBD1,CASSAQGIRTGNTIYF,TGTGCCAGCAGCGCACAGGGGATTCGTACGGGAAACACCATATATTTT
TRBV4-1,.,TRBJ1-1,TRBD1,CASSQGQGWQLEAFF,TGCGCCAGCAGCCAAGGACAGGGTTGGCAACTAGAAGCTTTCTTT
TRBV4-2,.,TRBJ2-3,.,CASSQEDTDTQYF,TGTGCCAGCAGCCAAGAGGACACAGATACGCAGTATTTT
TRBV7-9,once,TRBJ2-7,TRBD1,CASSLAGGSGVYEQYF,TGTGCCAGCAGCTTAGCAGGGGGCTCTGGGGTCTACGAGCAGTACTTC
TRBV3-1/TRBV3-2,.,TRBJ2-3,.,CASSQGAADTQYF,TGTGCCAGCAGCCAAGGAGCTGCAGATACGCAGTATTTT
TRBV14,.,TRBJ1-1,.,CASSPRWGFTTEAFF,TGTGCCAGCAGCCCCCGGTGGGGTTTTACCACTGAAGCTTTCTTT
TRBV18,.,TRBJ2-1,TRBD2,CASSPLSGTSVEQFF,TGTGCCAGCTCACCATTATCCGGGACTAGCGTTGAGCAGTTCTTC
TRBV19,.,TRBJ1-1,.,CASSPLLANTEAFF,TGTGCCAGTAGTCCCCTATTAGCGAACACTGAAGCTTTCTTT
TRBV5-4,.,TRBJ1-6,.,CASSLAHWARTPGDSPLHF,TGTGCCAGCAGCTTGGCCCACTGGGCCCGGACCCCAGGGGATTCACCCCTCCACTTT
TRBV19,.,TRBJ2-1,TRBD1,CASADRGDYNEQFF,TGTGCCAGTGCGGACAGGGGTGACTACAATGAGCAGTTCTTC
TRBV14,.,TRBJ2-5,.,CASSTVRGSRETQYF,TGTGCCAGCAGCACAGTACGGGGGTCACGAGAGACCCAGTACTTC
TRBV3-1/TRBV3-2,.,TRBJ1-6,.,CASSQEVRLSPLHF,TGTGCCAGCAGCCAAGAGGTCAGACTTTCACCCCTCCACTTT